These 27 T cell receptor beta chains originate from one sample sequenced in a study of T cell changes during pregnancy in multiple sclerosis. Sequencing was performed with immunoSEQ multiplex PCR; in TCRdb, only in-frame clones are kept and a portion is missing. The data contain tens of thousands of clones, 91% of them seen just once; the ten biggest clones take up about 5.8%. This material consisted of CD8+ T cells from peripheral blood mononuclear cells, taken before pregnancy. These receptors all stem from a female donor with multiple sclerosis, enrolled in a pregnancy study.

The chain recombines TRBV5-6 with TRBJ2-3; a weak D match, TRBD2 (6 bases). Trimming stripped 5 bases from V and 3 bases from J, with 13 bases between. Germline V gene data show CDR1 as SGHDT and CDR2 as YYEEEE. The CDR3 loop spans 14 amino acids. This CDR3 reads CASSGTRETDTQYF. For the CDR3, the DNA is TGTGCCAGCAGTGGGACCCGGGAGACAGATACGCAGTATTTT.

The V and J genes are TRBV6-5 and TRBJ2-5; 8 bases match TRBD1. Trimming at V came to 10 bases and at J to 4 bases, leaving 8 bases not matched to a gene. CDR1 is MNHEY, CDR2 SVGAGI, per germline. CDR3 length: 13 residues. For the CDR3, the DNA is TGTGCCATCGGTACAGGGGGTCGAGAGACCCAGTACTTC. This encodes CAIGTGGRETQYF.

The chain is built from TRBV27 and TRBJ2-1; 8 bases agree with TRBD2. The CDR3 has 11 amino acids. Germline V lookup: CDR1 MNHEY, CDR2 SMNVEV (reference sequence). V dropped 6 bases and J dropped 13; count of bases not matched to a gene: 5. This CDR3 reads CASSGGGFQFF. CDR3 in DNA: TGTGCCAGCAGCGGCGGGGGGTTTCAGTTCTTC.

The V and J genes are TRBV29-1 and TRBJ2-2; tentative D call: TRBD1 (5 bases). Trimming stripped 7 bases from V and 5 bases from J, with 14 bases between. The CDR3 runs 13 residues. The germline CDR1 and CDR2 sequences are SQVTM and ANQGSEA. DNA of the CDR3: TGCAGCGCCTATGGGGCTCAGACCGGGGAGCTGTTTTTT. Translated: CSAYGAQTGELFF.

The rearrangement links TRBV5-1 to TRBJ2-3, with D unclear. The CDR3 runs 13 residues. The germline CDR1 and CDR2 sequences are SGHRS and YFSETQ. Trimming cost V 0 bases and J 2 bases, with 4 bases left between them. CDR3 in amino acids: CASSLDFTDTQYF. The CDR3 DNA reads TGCGCCAGCAGCTTGGACTTCACAGATACGCAGTATTTT.

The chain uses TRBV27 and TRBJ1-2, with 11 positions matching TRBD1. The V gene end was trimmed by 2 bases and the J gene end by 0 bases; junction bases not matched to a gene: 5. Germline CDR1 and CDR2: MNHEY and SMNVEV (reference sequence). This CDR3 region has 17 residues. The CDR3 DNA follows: TGTGCCAGCAGTTTAGGACAGGGGGCGCATTCTAACTATGGCTACACCTTC. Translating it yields CASSLGQGAHSNYGYTF.

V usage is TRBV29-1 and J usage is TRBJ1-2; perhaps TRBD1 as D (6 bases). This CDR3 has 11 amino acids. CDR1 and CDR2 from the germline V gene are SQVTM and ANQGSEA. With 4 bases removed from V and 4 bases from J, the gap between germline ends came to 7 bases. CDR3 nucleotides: TGCAGCGTTGTGACAGGCTATGGCTACACCTTC. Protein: CSVVTGYGYTF. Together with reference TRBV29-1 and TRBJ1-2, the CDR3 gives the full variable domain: SAVISQKPSRDICQRGTSLTIQCQVDSQVTMMFWYRQQPGQSLTLIATANQGSEATYESGFVIDKFPISRPNLTFSTLTVSNMSPEDSSIYLCSVVTGYGYTFGSGTRLTVV.

CDR3 bases: TGTGCCAGCAGTTTTCAGGGTCTGTCCTACGAGCAGTACTTC. Protein: CASSFQGLSYEQYF. J is TRBJ2-7 and V is TRBV28, with D tentatively TRBD1 (5 bases). Trimming took 3 bases from V and 1 from J, leaving 10 bases between them. This CDR3 contains 14 residues. CDR1 and CDR2 (germline): MDHEN, SYDVKM.

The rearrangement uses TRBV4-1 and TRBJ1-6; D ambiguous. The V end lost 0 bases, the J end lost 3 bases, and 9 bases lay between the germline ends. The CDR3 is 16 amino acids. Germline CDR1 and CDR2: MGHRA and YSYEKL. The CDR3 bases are TGCGCCAGCAGCCAAGATGGTACCAGCTATAATTCACCCCTCCACTTT. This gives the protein CASSQDGTSYNSPLHF.

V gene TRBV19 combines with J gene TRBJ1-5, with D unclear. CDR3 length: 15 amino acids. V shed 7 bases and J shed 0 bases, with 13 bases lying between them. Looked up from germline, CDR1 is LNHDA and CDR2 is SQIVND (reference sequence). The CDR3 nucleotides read TGTGCCAGTAATCCCACCTCGGGTAGCAATCAGCCCCAGCATTTT. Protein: CASNPTSGSNQPQHF.

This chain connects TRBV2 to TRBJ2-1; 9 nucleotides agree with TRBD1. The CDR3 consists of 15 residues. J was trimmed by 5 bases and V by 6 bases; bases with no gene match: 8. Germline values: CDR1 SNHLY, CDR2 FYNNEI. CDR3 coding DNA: TGTGCCAGCAGACCCAGACAGGGGGTCCACAATGAGCAGTTCTTC. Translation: CASRPRQGVHNEQFF.

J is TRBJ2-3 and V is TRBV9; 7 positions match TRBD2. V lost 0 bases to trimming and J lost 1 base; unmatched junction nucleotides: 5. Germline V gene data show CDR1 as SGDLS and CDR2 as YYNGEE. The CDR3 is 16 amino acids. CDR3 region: CASSVAAGRGTDTQYF. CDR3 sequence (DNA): TGTGCCAGCAGCGTAGCCGCAGGGAGGGGCACAGATACGCAGTATTTT.

The CDR3 nucleotides read TGTGCCAGCAGCCGGGACAGGGCCAATCAGCCCCAGCATTTT. Its protein product is CASSRDRANQPQHF. This rearrangement joins TRBV5-6 to TRBJ1-5, with 9 bases fitting TRBD1. With V trimmed by 4 bases and J by 3 bases, 2 bases remained unmatched. Germline V lookup: CDR1 SGHDT, CDR2 YYEEEE. The CDR3 has 14 residues.

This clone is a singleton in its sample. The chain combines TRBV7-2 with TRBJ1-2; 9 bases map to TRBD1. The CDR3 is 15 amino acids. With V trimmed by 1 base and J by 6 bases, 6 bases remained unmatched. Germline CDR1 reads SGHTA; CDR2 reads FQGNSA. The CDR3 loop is CASSLEGDRDNGYTF. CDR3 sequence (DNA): TGTGCCAGCAGCTTAGAAGGGGACAGGGATAATGGCTACACCTTC.

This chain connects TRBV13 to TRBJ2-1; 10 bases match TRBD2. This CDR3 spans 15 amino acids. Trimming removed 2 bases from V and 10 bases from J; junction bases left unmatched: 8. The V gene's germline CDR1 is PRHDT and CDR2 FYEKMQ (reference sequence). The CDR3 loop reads CASSLPSGGGSEQFF. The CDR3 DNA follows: TGTGCCAGCAGCTTACCCAGCGGGGGGGGCAGCGAGCAGTTCTTC.

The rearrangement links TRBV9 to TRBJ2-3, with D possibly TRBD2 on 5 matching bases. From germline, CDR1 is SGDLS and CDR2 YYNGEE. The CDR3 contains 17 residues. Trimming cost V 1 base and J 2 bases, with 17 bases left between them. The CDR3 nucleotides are TGTGCCAGCAGCGTACCTACCCGTAGCGCGGACACAGATACGCAGTATTTT. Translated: CASSVPTRSADTDTQYF.

The CDR3 DNA is TGTGCCAGCAGCCAAGGGACAGGCGAGCAGCCCCAGCATTTT. As protein: CASSQGTGEQPQHF. This chain joins TRBV4-2 and TRBJ1-5, with TRBD1 identical over 7 bases. The CDR3 is 14 amino acids. Germline CDR1 is LGHNA and CDR2 is YNFKEQ. V was clipped by 1 base and J by 7 bases; unmatched bases: 4.

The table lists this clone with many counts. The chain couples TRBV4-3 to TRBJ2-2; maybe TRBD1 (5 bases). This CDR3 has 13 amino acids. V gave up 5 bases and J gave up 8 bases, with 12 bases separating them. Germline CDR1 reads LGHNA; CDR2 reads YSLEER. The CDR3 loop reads CASSFAGQGELFF. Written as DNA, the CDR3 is TGCGCCAGCAGCTTTGCAGGGCAAGGGGAGCTGTTTTTT.

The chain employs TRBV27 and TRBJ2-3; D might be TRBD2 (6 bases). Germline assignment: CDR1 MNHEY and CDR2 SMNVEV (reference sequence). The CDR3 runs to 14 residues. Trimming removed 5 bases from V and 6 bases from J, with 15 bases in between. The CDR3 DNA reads TGTGCCAGCAGTGCGGTAAGGGGAGGCGATACGCAGTATTTT. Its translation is CASSAVRGGDTQYF.

CDR3 DNA sequence: TGTGCCAGCACCCAGAGGGGGGGTTTCGAGACCCAGTACTTC. It yields the protein CASTQRGGFETQYF. V gene TRBV6-5 combines with J gene TRBJ2-5; D might be TRBD2 (7 bases). Trimming took off 7 bases at V and 5 bases at J, with 17 bases between the two ends. CDR1 and CDR2 (germline): MNHEY, SVGAGI. The CDR3 contains 14 residues.

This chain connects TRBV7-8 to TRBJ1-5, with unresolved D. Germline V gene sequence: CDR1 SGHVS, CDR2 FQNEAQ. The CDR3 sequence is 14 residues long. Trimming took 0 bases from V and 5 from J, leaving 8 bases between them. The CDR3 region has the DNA TGTGCCAGCAGCTTAGCTTCGGGTTATCAGCCCCAGCATTTT. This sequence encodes CASSLASGYQPQHF.

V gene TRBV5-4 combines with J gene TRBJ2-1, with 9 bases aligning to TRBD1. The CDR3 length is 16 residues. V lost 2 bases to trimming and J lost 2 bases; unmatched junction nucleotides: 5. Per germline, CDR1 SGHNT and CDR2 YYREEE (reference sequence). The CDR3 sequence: CASSFWTGETYNEQFF. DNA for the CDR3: TGTGCCAGCAGCTTCTGGACAGGGGAGACCTACAATGAGCAGTTCTTC.

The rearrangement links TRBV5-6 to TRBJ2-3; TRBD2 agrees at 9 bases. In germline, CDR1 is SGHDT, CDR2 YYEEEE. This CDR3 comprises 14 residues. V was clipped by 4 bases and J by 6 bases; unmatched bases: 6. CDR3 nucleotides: TGTGCCAGCAGCGCGGGGGGGAGTTGGGATACGCAGTATTTT. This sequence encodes CASSAGGSWDTQYF.

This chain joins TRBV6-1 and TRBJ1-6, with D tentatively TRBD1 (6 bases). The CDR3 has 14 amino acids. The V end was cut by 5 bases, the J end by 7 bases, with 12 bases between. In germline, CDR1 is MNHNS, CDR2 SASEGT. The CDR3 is CASSQGPTNSPLHF. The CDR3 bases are TGTGCCAGCAGTCAGGGGCCAACCAATTCACCCCTCCACTTT.

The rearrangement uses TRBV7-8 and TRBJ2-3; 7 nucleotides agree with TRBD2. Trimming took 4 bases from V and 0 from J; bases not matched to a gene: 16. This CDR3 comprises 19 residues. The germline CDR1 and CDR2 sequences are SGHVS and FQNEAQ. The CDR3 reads CASSSPIGLDLSSTDTQYF. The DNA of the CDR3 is TGTGCCAGCAGCTCCCCAATTGGACTAGATCTTTCTAGCACAGATACGCAGTATTTT.

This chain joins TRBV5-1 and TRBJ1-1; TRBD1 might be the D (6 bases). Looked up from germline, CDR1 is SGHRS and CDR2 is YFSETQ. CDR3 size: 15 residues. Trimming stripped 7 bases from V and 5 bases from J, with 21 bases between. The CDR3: CASFAGGRIGTEAFF. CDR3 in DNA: TGCGCCAGCTTCGCGGGGGGCCGGATTGGGACTGAAGCTTTCTTT. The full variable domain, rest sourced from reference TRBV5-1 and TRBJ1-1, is KAGVTQTPRYLIKTRGQQVTLSCSPISGHRSVSWYQQTPGQGLQFLFEYFSETQRNKGNFPGRFSGRQFSNSRSEMNVSTLELGDSALYLCASFAGGRIGTEAFFGQGTRLTVV.

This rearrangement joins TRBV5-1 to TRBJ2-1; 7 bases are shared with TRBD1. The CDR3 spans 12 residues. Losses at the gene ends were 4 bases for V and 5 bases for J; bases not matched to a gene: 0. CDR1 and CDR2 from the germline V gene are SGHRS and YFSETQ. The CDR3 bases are TGCGCCAGCAGCCAGGGGGACAATGAGCAGTTCTTC. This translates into CASSQGDNEQFF.